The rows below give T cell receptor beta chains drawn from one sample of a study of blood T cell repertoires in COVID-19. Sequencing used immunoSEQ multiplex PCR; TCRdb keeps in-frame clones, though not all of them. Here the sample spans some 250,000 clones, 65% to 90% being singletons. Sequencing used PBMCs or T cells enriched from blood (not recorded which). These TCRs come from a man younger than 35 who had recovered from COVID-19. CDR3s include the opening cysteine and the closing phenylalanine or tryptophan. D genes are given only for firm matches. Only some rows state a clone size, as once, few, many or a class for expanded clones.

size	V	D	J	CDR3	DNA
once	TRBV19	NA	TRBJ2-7	CATGQIYEQYF	TGTGCCACCGGACAGATATACGAGCAGTACTTC
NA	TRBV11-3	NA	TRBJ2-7	CASSLYYEQYF	TGTGCCAGCAGCTTATACTACGAGCAGTACTTC
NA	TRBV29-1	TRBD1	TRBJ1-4	CSVGTGTGNEKLFF	TGCAGCGTGGGCACCGGGACAGGGAACGAAAAACTGTTTTTT
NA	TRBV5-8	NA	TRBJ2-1	CASSFAGTRLYNEQFF	TGTGCCAGCAGTTTTGCGGGGACCAGGCTCTACAATGAGCAGTTCTTC
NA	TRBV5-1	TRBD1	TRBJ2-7	CASSQTGGTYKPYEQYF	TGCGCCAGCAGCCAAACAGGGGGCACCTATAAACCCTACGAGCAGTACTTC
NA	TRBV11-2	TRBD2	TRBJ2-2	CASSLVAGAPGNPGELFF	TGTGCCAGCAGCTTAGTAGCGGGGGCGCCGGGTAATCCCGGGGAGCTGTTTTTT
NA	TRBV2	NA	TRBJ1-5	CASTEGNQPQHF	TGTGCCAGTACAGAAGGCAATCAGCCCCAGCATTTT
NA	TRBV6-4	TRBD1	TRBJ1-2	CASSDDRGNYGYTF	TGTGCCAGCAGTGACGACAGGGGGAACTATGGCTACACCTTC
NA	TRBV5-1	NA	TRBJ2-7	CASSPGTRDEQYF	TGCGCCAGCAGCCCTGGGACTCGGGACGAGCAGTACTTC
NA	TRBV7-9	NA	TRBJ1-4	CASSSATGSLGEKLFF	TGTGCCAGCAGCTCGGCTACAGGGAGCCTGGGTGAAAAACTGTTTTTT
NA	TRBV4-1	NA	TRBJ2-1	CASSPMSRGSYNEQFF	TGCGCCAGCAGCCCTATGTCGAGAGGCTCATACAATGAGCAGTTCTTC
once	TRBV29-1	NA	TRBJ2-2	CSVVTGNRNTGELFF	TGCAGCGTTGTCACAGGGAATAGGAACACCGGGGAGCTGTTTTTT
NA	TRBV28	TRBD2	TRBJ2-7	CASSLRGRTSGRYEQYF	TGTGCCAGCAGTTTAAGGGGGAGGACTAGCGGCCGCTACGAGCAGTACTTC
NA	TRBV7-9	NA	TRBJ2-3	CASSPFPGTKDTQYF	TGTGCCAGCAGCCCATTCCCGGGAACAAAGGATACGCAGTATTTT
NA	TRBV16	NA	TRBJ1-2	CASSGLGQTNNGYTF	TGTGCCAGCAGCGGACTAGGACAGACTAATAATGGCTACACCTTC
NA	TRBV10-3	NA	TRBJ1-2	CAISESTPGDGYTF	TGTGCCATCAGTGAGTCGACCCCAGGGGATGGCTACACCTTC
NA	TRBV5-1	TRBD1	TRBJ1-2	CASSPTGGNYGYTF	TGCGCCAGCAGCCCGACAGGGGGCAACTATGGCTACACCTTC
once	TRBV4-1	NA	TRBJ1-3	CASRQEGEVSGNTIYF	TGCGCCAGCAGACAGGAGGGTGAAGTCTCTGGAAACACCATATATTTT